These 22 T cell receptor beta chains were all obtained from the same sample, sequenced in a study of T cell responses to AZD1222 COVID-19 vaccine. Assay: immunoSEQ multiplex PCR; the TCRdb copy retains only in-frame clones and omits some. The sample lists approximately 120,000 clones, roughly 91% seen once, with approximately 28% in the top ten. The sequencing here drew on peripheral blood, taken on day 0 of AZD1222 vaccination. Receptors originate from an adult in good health.

This clone has just one count. The chain carries TRBV7-9 and TRBJ2-1; TRBD1 might be the D (5 bases). The CDR3 spans 17 residues. The V end was cut by 5 bases, the J end by 5 bases, with 22 bases between. CDR1 SEHNR and CDR2 FQNEAQ come from the germline V gene (reference sequence). CDR3 DNA: TGTGCCAGCAGCCCAACGCGAGGACAAAAAGCAGACAATGAGCAGTTCTTC. Translating gives CASSPTRGQKADNEQFF.

This chain uses TRBV3-1 (or the pseudogene TRBV3-2) with TRBJ1-1; D may be TRBD1 (5 bases). Germline CDR1 LGHDT, CDR2 YNNKEL (reference sequence). Between the trimmed V and J ends, which lost 3 bases and 4 bases, there was a span of 12 bases. CDR3 size: 14 residues. The CDR3 spells CASSQRDSSTEAFF. CDR3 in DNA: TGTGCCAGCAGCCAGCGAGACAGTTCCACTGAAGCTTTCTTT.

The rearrangement joins TRBV6-6 to TRBJ2-5; D is possibly TRBD2 (7 bases). The CDR3 has 15 amino acids. The V gene's germline CDR1 is MNHNY and CDR2 SVGAGI (reference sequence). V lost 8 bases and J 4 bases, leaving 20 bases between the germline ends. CDR3 coding DNA: TGTGCCAGCGCCCGGGGAGGGGGTAAAGGAGAGACCCAGTACTTC. Amino acid sequence: CASARGGGKGETQYF.

This clone has only one observation. The J gene is TRBJ1-2, the V gene TRBV6-1; a possible D gene is TRBD1 (6 bases). Germline V lookup: CDR1 MNHNS, CDR2 SASEGT. There are 16 residues in the CDR3. Between the trimmed V and J ends, which lost 2 bases and 6 bases, there was a span of 19 bases. The CDR3 DNA follows: TGTGCCAGCAGTGAATCCTTGGCCACCCCAGGGGATGGCTACACCTTC. Encoded protein: CASSESLATPGDGYTF.

The rearrangement links TRBV7-3 to TRBJ2-1; D unclear. V lost 3 bases, J lost 7 bases, and 4 bases lay in between. The CDR3 extends over 11 amino acids. The germline gives CDR1 SGHTA, CDR2 FQGTGA. CDR3 region: CASSFKNEQFF. Here the CDR3 DNA reads TGTGCCAGCAGCTTTAAGAATGAGCAGTTCTTC. Full variable domain (missing parts from reference TRBV7-3 and TRBJ2-1): GAGVSQTPSNKVTEKGKYVELRCDPISGHTALYWYRQSLGQGPEFLIYFQGTGAADDSGLPNDRFFAVRPEGSVSTLKIQRTERGDSAVYLCASSFKNEQFFGPGTRLTVL.

The count of this clone is one. The V gene is TRBV19, the J gene TRBJ1-3; TRBD1 aligns across 10 bases. This CDR3 has 14 residues. V lost 11 bases, J lost 4 bases, and 8 bases stayed unmatched. Germline assignment: CDR1 LNHDA and CDR2 SQIVND (reference sequence). The CDR3 region has the DNA TGTGCCGGACCCGGGACAGGGGAGGGAAACACCATATATTTT. It is translated as CAGPGTGEGNTIYF.

This clone came up a few times. The rearrangement joins TRBV6-2 or TRBV6-3 to TRBJ2-7; D is possibly TRBD1 or TRBD2 (6 bases each). Trimming pared 1 base from V and 1 base from J, leaving 14 bases between. This CDR3 has 16 residues. CDR1 and CDR2 from the germline V gene are MNHEY and SVGEGT. The DNA of the CDR3 is TGTGCCAGCAGTTACTTGGGGGGCATGTCATCCTACGAGCAGTACTTC. Protein product: CASSYLGGMSSYEQYF.

The chain recombines TRBV28 with TRBJ2-3; tentative D call: TRBD2 (5 bases). The germline CDR1 and CDR2 sequences are MDHEN and SYDVKM. The CDR3 contains 15 residues. Trimming removed 7 bases from V and 1 base from J, with 15 bases in between. The CDR3 region is CASTGGAVGTDTQYF. For the CDR3, the DNA is TGTGCCAGCACGGGTGGAGCGGTCGGCACAGATACGCAGTATTTT.

The gene calls are TRBV9 and TRBJ1-1; 7 bases fit TRBD1. The CDR3 covers 15 residues. The V gene's germline CDR1 is SGDLS and CDR2 YYNGEE. Trimming cost V 9 bases and J 4 bases; bases outside gene matches: 15. CDR3 DNA sequence: TGTGCCACGATTCAGTGGGGCGCAGGGGGCACTGAAGCTTTCTTT. It encodes CATIQWGAGGTEAFF.

The chain has TRBV12-2 and TRBJ1-1; the D call TRBD1 from the table was never checked on the DNA. TRBV12-2 constitutes a pseudogene. The CDR3 is 17 amino acids. CDR3 coding DNA: TGTGCAAGTCGTGCGGTCGGGACAGGGGGCCGGGGCACTGAAGCTTTCTTT. Protein: CASRAVGTGGRGTEAFF.

J is TRBJ1-2 and V is TRBV19; D remains ambiguous. Trimming stripped 3 bases from V and 4 bases from J, with 12 bases between. The germline V gene has CDR1 LNHDA and CDR2 SQIVND (reference sequence). There are 14 residues in the CDR3. CDR3 loop: CASSIGGEGYGYTF. DNA for the CDR3: TGTGCCAGTAGTATCGGAGGTGAGGGCTATGGCTACACCTTC.

This clone was recorded once. This rearrangement joins TRBV7-3 to TRBJ2-1; 11 bases fit TRBD2. CDR1 is SGHTA, CDR2 FQGTGA, per germline. The trim removed 6 bases at V and 4 bases at J, leaving 5 bases unmatched. The CDR3 length is 15 residues. This chain's CDR3 is CASSLAGGEYNEQFF. CDR3 DNA: TGTGCCAGCAGTTTAGCGGGAGGGGAGTACAATGAGCAGTTCTTC.

This clone appeared once. V usage is TRBV3-1 (or the pseudogene TRBV3-2) and J usage is TRBJ2-2; 14 bases are a match to TRBD2. CDR1 and CDR2 (germline): LGHDT, YNNKEL (reference sequence). V trimming: 3 bases; J trimming: 7 bases; junction bases outside the gene matches: 4. CDR3 length: 16 amino acids. CDR3 in DNA: TGTGCCAGCAGCCAGACTAGCGGGGGGGCTAGCGGGGAGCTGTTTTTT. Its translation is CASSQTSGGASGELFF.

V is TRBV7-9 and J is TRBJ1-2; 11 bases line up with TRBD1. In germline, CDR1 is SEHNR, CDR2 FQNEAQ (reference sequence). The CDR3 runs to 16 residues. The trim removed 1 base at V and 5 bases at J, leaving 6 bases unmatched. CDR3 sequence reads: CASSLGTGGAEYGYTF. CDR3 in DNA: TGTGCCAGCAGCTTAGGGACAGGGGGCGCGGAGTATGGCTACACCTTC.

The V and J genes are TRBV2 and TRBJ2-5; 9 bases are a match to TRBD2. This CDR3 has 15 amino acids. Germline trimming cut 5 bases from V and 4 bases from J; bases unmatched to any gene: 8. Per the germline V gene, CDR1 is SNHLY and CDR2 is FYNNEI. Here the CDR3 reads CASSPSGRTGETQYF. The CDR3 DNA reads TGTGCCAGCAGTCCCAGCGGGAGGACCGGAGAGACCCAGTACTTC.

The chain recombines TRBV3-1 (or the pseudogene TRBV3-2) with TRBJ1-2, with unresolved D. The CDR3 spans 15 residues. The germline gives CDR1 LGHDT, CDR2 YNNKEL (reference sequence). Deletions cut 1 base from V and 9 bases from J, with 18 bases between. CDR3 sequence: CASSQGRERERSYTF. The CDR3 DNA sequence: TGTGCCAGCAGCCAAGGACGGGAGAGAGAGAGGAGCTACACCTTC.

Here the CDR3 reads CASSSSQGPGETQYF. In nucleotides, the CDR3 is TGTGCCAGCAGCTCCTCACAGGGGCCCGGAGAGACCCAGTACTTC. This chain connects TRBV7-3 to TRBJ2-5; 7 positions match TRBD1. Trimming took 4 bases from V and 4 from J; bases not matched to a gene: 9. The CDR3 totals 15 residues. Germline assignment: CDR1 SGHTA and CDR2 FQGTGA.

This chain connects TRBV27 to TRBJ2-7; perhaps TRBD2 as D (5 bases). The V and J ends lost 5 bases and 3 bases respectively, with 17 bases between them. Germline V lookup: CDR1 MNHEY, CDR2 SMNVEV (reference sequence). The CDR3 spans 15 residues. CDR3 residues: CASSTRGPLDYEQYF. In nucleotides, the CDR3 is TGTGCCAGCAGTACCAGAGGGCCCCTAGACTACGAGCAGTACTTC.

This clone was picked up a small number of times. V gene TRBV7-6 combines with J gene TRBJ2-5; 9 bases are shared with TRBD1. The junction had 13 bases not matched to a gene; V was cut back by 1 base and J by 7 bases. Germline-derived CDR1 and CDR2 are SGHVS and FNYEAQ. There are 17 residues in the CDR3. The chain's CDR3 is CASSLGPGIQGAGTQYF. DNA for the CDR3: TGTGCCAGCAGCTTAGGCCCGGGCATACAGGGGGCGGGGACCCAGTACTTC.

This clone was found once. J is TRBJ2-3 and V is TRBV5-4, with D uncertain. There are 15 residues in the CDR3. V was cut by 4 bases and J by 2 bases, with 14 bases left in between. The germline V gene encodes CDR1 SGHNT and CDR2 YYREEE (reference sequence). CDR3 nucleotide sequence: TGTGCCAGCAGCCCGACTGGTGGGAACACAGATACGCAGTATTTT. Protein sequence: CASSPTGGNTDTQYF.

This clone was detected once. The chain combines TRBV30 with TRBJ2-7; 11 bases match TRBD2. The CDR3 consists of 15 residues. V was clipped by 2 bases and J by 4 bases; unmatched bases: 7. The germline CDR1 and CDR2 sequences are GTSNPN and SVGIG (reference sequence). The CDR3 protein is CAWSPSGTSGYEQYF. DNA for the CDR3: TGTGCCTGGAGTCCCTCCGGGACTAGCGGTTACGAGCAGTACTTC.

The V and J genes are TRBV27 and TRBJ2-5, with D unclear. Germline V gene lookup returns CDR1 MNHEY and CDR2 SMNVEV (reference sequence). This CDR3 comprises 12 residues. V was pared by 1 base and J by 4 bases, with 4 bases between. The CDR3 reads CASSLLGETQYF. As DNA, the CDR3 is TGTGCCAGCAGTTTATTGGGAGAGACCCAGTACTTC.